What follows is one T cell receptor (beta chain) and its context. The antigen remains undetermined. The sample is drawn from a study of PD-1 blockade in classical Hodgkin lymphoma. The study, taken as a whole, reports: There remain no defined causes for the repertoire differences, which possibly reflect disease activity or prior therapy.

Every patient relapsed after autologous stem cell transplantation, and brentuximab vedotin exposure varied. Complete response, partial response or progressive disease constituted the best responses recorded. The CDR3 consists of 15 residues. Germline V gives CDR1 LNHDA, CDR2 SQIVND (reference sequence). Unmatched junction bases numbered 10, after V lost 6 bases and J lost 4 bases. Some clones are missing from TCRdb's copy, which holds only in-frame ones; the method was immunoSEQ multiplex PCR. The data contain about 46,000 clones, 80% of them singletons. The chain recombines TRBV19 with TRBJ2-3; 7 nucleotides align to TRBD1. The sequence came from a human donor with classical Hodgkin lymphoma. The input for sequencing was peripheral blood mononuclear cells (PBMCs), taken before the second cycle of nivolumab. As DNA, the CDR3 is TGTGCCAGTAGGTTCAAGGGGGCGAGCGCAGATACGCAGTATTTT. This sequence encodes CASRFKGASADTQYF.